What follows describes a single TCR beta chain. This clonotype was picked up a small number of times. The target of this receptor is not known. No base quality values were provided; no much bigger clone lies one nucleotide off. This sample is part of a study of post-analysis software for immune sequencing data (dated by TCRdb to between 2015 and 2017). A note on the overall study: Recorded disease courses included relapsing-remitting, secondary progressive and progressive-relapsing multiple sclerosis, with some patients lacking subtype annotation. The multiple sclerosis patient repertoires were compared with under 13 previously published healthy control repertoires from donors aged roughly 6 to 25 years. A subset of samples was prepared in parallel using single-end sample barcoding, then pooled and co-amplified after Illumina adapter ligation.

Overall study outcomes, separate from this receptor: When samples were clustered directly using the F measure, samples prepared in the same batch co-clustered strongly, which prompted a batch-effect correction. Significantly lower normalized Chao1 diversity was found in multiple sclerosis patients than in controls, suggesting substantial peripheral T-cell clonal expansion. The multiple sclerosis patient group was slightly younger than the control group.

To demonstrate the VDJtools post-analysis software, TCR beta repertoires were profiled from the peripheral blood of roughly 12 young patients with multiple sclerosis. The patients with multiple sclerosis were children and adolescents between about 6 and 17 years of age. Library preparation was by PCR. Sequencer: Illumina HiSeq 2500. To reduce PCR and sequencing biases, unique molecular identifiers were built into the TCR beta cDNA libraries. Some 500,000 cDNA molecules were obtained per 1 to 10 million input T cells, so each molecule approximated one T cell. The patient libraries were prepared and sequenced using the same protocol as the earlier healthy control dataset. Samples belonging to the same batch were prepared together, multiplexed and sequenced on a shared HiSeq lane. In the original analysis: MIGEC handled the raw barcoded reads, throwing out single-read molecular identifier groups before consensus assembly and CDR3 extraction. Clonotype tables were post-analysed with VDJtools, normalizing diversity by down-sampling all datasets to the smallest sample size. To correct batch-related cross-sample contamination, repertoire overlap clustering matched CDR3 amino acid sequences but not nucleotide sequences. TCRdb trimmed the raw reads at Q25, called clones with MiXCR and kept productive beta chains. Each CDR3 protein appears once, grouped with its most common genes and DNA. These V and J calls originate from TCRdb's pipeline instead of the authors' own analysis. Within this sample are 750,000 to 950,000 distinct CDR3 sequences, with roughly 50% of them counted one time only. Of the sample, approximately 4.2% is held by the ten largest clones.

This sequence was found in a girl between 5 and 17 years old with multiple sclerosis. The sample was blood.

The nucleotide sequence is given as TGTGCCACCAGTGCTACAGGGGCTCATACAGATACGCAGTATTTT. This sequence encodes CATSATGAHTDTQYF. The chain is assembled from TRBV24-1 and TRBJ2-3, with TRBD1 matching 7 junction bases. The germline V gene yields KGHDR for CDR1 and SFDVKD for CDR2. Clipping removes 5 bases from V and 3 bases from J, with 7 as the unmatched junction base count. Counted from cysteine to phenylalanine, this CDR3 has 15 amino acids. The only DNA kept is the CDR3, 45 bases in frame from the first base.